This entry describes one T cell receptor beta chain. TCRdb called the RACE reads again in MiXCR, with one record for every CDR3 protein. Among roughly 75,000 distinct CDR3 sequences listed, approximately 8.6% were seen once. Time point reported: healthy volunteer bleed at 6 weeks. Total RNA came from unfractionated whole blood. This sample was included in a study of human T cells and chemical hapten exposure. About the study: Small differences in pooled library volume mainly drove the variation in TCR yields per sample.

This CDR3 is 14 amino acids long. Germline loops: CDR1 SGHTA, CDR2 FQGNSA. V gave up 0 bases and J gave up 6 bases, with 10 bases separating them. The sequenced sample was whole blood. The V gene is TRBV7-2, the J gene TRBJ2-3; D uncertain. This receptor was identified in a female donor in good health. Some clones in this sample may be carry-over from other donors' samples. The CDR3 DNA reads TGTGCCAGCAGCTTAGCGGTGTCTGTCGATACGCAGTATTTT. This encodes CASSLAVSVDTQYF.